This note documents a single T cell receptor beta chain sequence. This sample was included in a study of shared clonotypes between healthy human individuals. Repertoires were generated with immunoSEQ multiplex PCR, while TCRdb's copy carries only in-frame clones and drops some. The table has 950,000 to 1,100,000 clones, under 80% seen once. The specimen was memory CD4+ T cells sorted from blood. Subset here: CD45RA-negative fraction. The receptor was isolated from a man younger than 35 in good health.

The CDR3 DNA follows: TGTGCCAGCAGCGATGGGACGTCCTATAATTCACCCCTCCACTTT. Translating it yields CASSDGTSYNSPLHF. The chain couples TRBV6-5 to TRBJ1-6, with D perhaps matching TRBD1 (5 bases). CDR3 length: 15 amino acids. The ends were cut back, 6 bases at V and 1 base at J, with 10 bases in the middle. Germline lookup yields CDR1 MNHEY and CDR2 SVGAGI.